These 15 T cell receptor beta chains came from one sample sequenced in a study of control samples from healthy donors and cancer patients. Clones were sequenced by immunoSEQ multiplex PCR, and TCRdb holds only the in-frame ones, with some missing. The sample carries 100,000 to 150,000 clones, about 92% recorded once. Sequenced: PBMCs. The source of these receptors is an elderly man with head and neck cancer.

V and J are TRBV5-1 and TRBJ2-7; 7 bases line up with TRBD1. Per germline, CDR1 SGHRS and CDR2 YFSETQ. V lost 5 bases to trimming and J lost 1 base; unmatched junction nucleotides: 6. The CDR3 contains 14 residues. The CDR3 spells CASRNTGDSYEQYF. CDR3 in DNA: TGCGCCAGCAGGAACACAGGGGATTCCTACGAGCAGTACTTC.

The chain joins TRBV2 to TRBJ2-1; 7 nucleotides line up with TRBD1. The germline V gene has CDR1 SNHLY and CDR2 FYNNEI. V lost 6 bases and J lost 0; bases outside the gene matches: 8. CDR3 length: 16 residues. The CDR3 loop reads CASSPDRDPSYNEQFF. The CDR3 region has the DNA TGTGCCAGCAGCCCAGACAGGGACCCCTCCTACAATGAGCAGTTCTTC. The complete variable domain, with remaining parts taken from reference TRBV2 and TRBJ2-1, reads EPEVTQTPSHQVTQMGQEVILRCVPISNHLYFYWYRQILGQKVEFLVSFYNNEISEKSEIFDDQFSVERPDGSNFTLKIRSTKLEDSAMYFCASSPDRDPSYNEQFFGPGTRLTVL.

The V call is TRBV5-1, the J call TRBJ1-2; no clear D. Germline V gene sequence: CDR1 SGHRS, CDR2 YFSETQ. V shed 7 bases and J shed 5 bases, with 27 bases lying between them. CDR3 length equals 17 residues. CDR3 protein: CASAGRSGPRLIYGYTF. In DNA, the CDR3 is TGCGCCAGCGCTGGACGGTCCGGTCCGAGACTTATTTATGGCTACACCTTC.

The chain employs TRBV5-8 and TRBJ2-1; TRBD2 aligns across 8 bases. From germline, CDR1 is SGHTS and CDR2 YDEGEE. The CDR3 is 17 residues long. The J segment lost 5 bases and the V segment lost 5 bases, leaving 15 bases of the junction unmatched. CDR3 in DNA: TGTGCCAGCAGTCAGACTCCACGGGGGGGCGGCCACAATGAGCAGTTCTTC. This codes for CASSQTPRGGGHNEQFF. The full variable domain, completed using reference TRBV5-8 and TRBJ2-1, is EAGVTQSPTHLIKTRGQQATLRCSPISGHTSVYWYQQALGLGLQFLLWYDEGEERNRGNFPPRFSGRQFPNYSSELNVNALELEDSALYLCASSQTPRGGGHNEQFFGPGTRLTVL.

The rearrangement links TRBV19 to TRBJ2-5; D is unresolved. The CDR3 runs 14 residues. V was trimmed by 3 bases and J by 2 bases, leaving 10 bases between them. CDR1 and CDR2 (germline): LNHDA, SQIVND (reference sequence). CDR3 sequence reads: CASSIGGFQETQYF. The CDR3 coding sequence is TGTGCCAGTAGTATTGGTGGTTTTCAAGAGACCCAGTACTTC.

The J gene is TRBJ2-7, the V gene TRBV4-1; D is undetermined. Trimming removed 1 base at V and 0 bases at J, with 16 bases between. CDR3 length equals 17 residues. Germline V CDR1 and CDR2: MGHRA, YSYEKL. The CDR3 coding sequence is TGCGCCAGCAGCCAAGGCGCTAGAGCCTGGGGCTCCTACGAGCAGTACTTC. It yields the protein CASSQGARAWGSYEQYF.

V is TRBV7-9 and J is TRBJ2-5; D is uncertain. V gave up 5 bases and J gave up 1 base, with 14 bases separating them. Germline values: CDR1 SEHNR, CDR2 FQNEAQ (reference sequence). The CDR3 spans 15 residues. The CDR3 DNA sequence: TGTGCCAGCAGCCATAGCTGGCACACCCAAGAGACCCAGTACTTC. Translation: CASSHSWHTQETQYF.

This chain uses TRBV30 with TRBJ1-3; D remains unclear. Germline CDR1 and CDR2: GTSNPN and SVGIG (reference sequence). The CDR3 loop spans 13 amino acids. V was cut by 7 bases and J by 5 bases, with 15 bases left in between. CDR3 region: CASSGMNRNTIYF. Here the CDR3 DNA reads TGTGCCTCCTCCGGGATGAACAGAAACACCATATATTTT.

The V gene is TRBV6-2 or TRBV6-3, the J gene TRBJ1-2; tentative D call: TRBD1 (5 bases). CDR1 is MNHEY, CDR2 SVGEGT, per germline. The length of the CDR3 is 13 residues. The germline V and J ends were trimmed by 2 bases and 4 bases, with 8 bases remaining between them. The CDR3 DNA reads as TGTGCCAGCAGTTACCGGGGACGCTATGGCTACACCTTC. As protein: CASSYRGRYGYTF.

This chain links TRBV29-1 with TRBJ2-5; the match to TRBD2 covers 10 bases. The CDR3 is 13 amino acids. Germline values: CDR1 SQVTM, CDR2 ANQGSEA. J lost 4 bases, V lost 6 bases, and 5 bases had no gene match. The DNA for the CDR3 is TGCAGCGTAGCTAGCGGGAGTGGAGAGACCCAGTACTTC. Its protein product is CSVASGSGETQYF.

The V call is TRBV10-3, the J call TRBJ1-1, with unresolved D. The germline V gene encodes CDR1 ENHRY and CDR2 SYGVKD. The CDR3 is made up of 13 amino acids. Trimming stripped 10 bases from V and 5 bases from J, with 17 bases between. The chain's CDR3 is CASQFGEETEAFF. The CDR3 DNA sequence: TGTGCCAGTCAGTTCGGGGAGGAGACTGAAGCTTTCTTT.

The rearrangement uses TRBV4-1 and TRBJ2-5; 9 positions match TRBD1. The germline V gene has CDR1 MGHRA and CDR2 YSYEKL. V gave up 4 bases and J gave up 4 bases; unmatched junction bases: 7. The CDR3 has 15 residues. This CDR3 reads CASSPRPGQGETQYF. Here the CDR3 DNA reads TGCGCCAGCAGCCCGCGTCCGGGACAGGGAGAGACCCAGTACTTC.

J is TRBJ2-2 and V is TRBV7-6; D possibly corresponds to TRBD1 (6 bases). This CDR3 region has 16 residues. Germline V gives CDR1 SGHVS, CDR2 FNYEAQ. Deletions cut 1 base from V and 6 bases from J, with 15 bases between. CDR3 amino acids: CASSLEWGQGSGELFF. The CDR3 coding sequence is TGTGCCAGCAGCTTAGAGTGGGGGCAAGGGTCCGGGGAGCTGTTTTTT. Based on the CDR3 plus reference TRBV7-6 and TRBJ2-2, the full variable domain is GAGVSQSPRYKVTKRGQDVALRCDPISGHVSLYWYRQALGQGPEFLTYFNYEAQQDKSGLPNDRFSAERPEGSISTLTIQRTEQRDSAMYRCASSLEWGQGSGELFFGEGSRLTVL.

The chain recombines TRBV5-1 with TRBJ2-1, with TRBD2 as a possible D gene (6 bases). Germline V gives CDR1 SGHRS, CDR2 YFSETQ. This CDR3 is 16 amino acids long. V was cut by 3 bases and J by 6 bases, with 19 bases left in between. The CDR3 protein is CASSSSLSGAGNEQFF. CDR3 nucleotides: TGCGCCAGCAGCTCAAGCCTTAGCGGAGCGGGCAATGAGCAGTTCTTC.

The V gene is TRBV11-3, the J gene TRBJ2-1, with 8 positions matching TRBD2. There are 15 residues in the CDR3. The V gene's germline CDR1 is SGHNT and CDR2 YENEEA. The V segment lost 4 bases and the J segment 8 bases; nucleotides outside the gene matches: 10. CDR3 nucleotides: TGTGCCAGCAGCTCACTCCGGGGGGGGGTGGATGAGCAGTTCTTC. It translates to CASSSLRGGVDEQFF.